These 5 T cell receptor beta chains came from one sample sequenced in a study of patients and donors after allogeneic stem cell transplantation. TCRdb reprocessed the RT-PCR reads via MiXCR and lists one record per CDR3 protein. Here the sample spans approximately 410,000 distinct CDR3 sequences, about a sixth being singletons. Specimen: blood, either unsorted or a sorted T cell fraction (not recorded which). The origin of the receptors is a human donor who was either an allogeneic HSCT recipient or a stem cell or donor lymphocyte infusion donor (not recorded which). It is not recorded whose cells these are; they may come from a transplant donor.

The gene calls are TRBV7-6 and TRBJ1-2; a possible D gene is TRBD1 (6 bases). The germline CDR1 and CDR2 sequences are SGHVS and FNYEAQ. The CDR3 totals 17 residues. Trimming left V 5 bases short and J 4 bases short, with 23 bases between. The CDR3 loop is CASSPQAGQPYPYGYTF. The DNA for the CDR3 is TGTGCCAGCAGCCCCCAAGCAGGACAGCCATACCCCTATGGCTACACCTTC.

This clonotype turned up a few times. The chain couples TRBV20-1 to TRBJ2-3, with D maybe TRBD1 (6 bases). This CDR3 spans 18 amino acids. The germline V gene encodes CDR1 DFQATT and CDR2 SNEGSKA (reference sequence). The V end lost 0 bases, the J end lost 2 bases, and 21 bases lay between the germline ends. CDR3 bases: TGCAGTGCTAGAGATCTGGACAGCCCGGCTTCGCACACAGATACGCAGTATTTT. It is translated as CSARDLDSPASHTDTQYF.

The chain carries TRBV24-1 and TRBJ1-5, with D perhaps matching TRBD1 (6 bases). From germline, CDR1 is KGHDR and CDR2 SFDVKD. CDR3 length: 15 amino acids. V lost 2 bases, J lost 7 bases, and 14 bases lay in between. Written as DNA, the CDR3 is TGTGCCACCAGTGATTCCAGGGGCCCCGGGCAGCCCCAGCATTTT. Its protein is CATSDSRGPGQPQHF.

This chain uses TRBV2 with TRBJ1-1; 10 nucleotides match TRBD1. The trim removed 9 bases at V and 5 bases at J, leaving 12 bases unmatched. The V gene's germline CDR1 is SNHLY and CDR2 FYNNEI. The CDR3 loop spans 15 amino acids. CDR3 sequence reads: CARPGQGLEETEAFF. CDR3 coding DNA: TGTGCCAGGCCGGGACAGGGGTTAGAGGAGACTGAAGCTTTCTTT.

This clonotype showed up many times. J is TRBJ2-2 and V is TRBV3-1, with D perhaps TRBD1 or TRBD2 (5 bases each). Germline V lookup: CDR1 LGHDT, CDR2 YNNKEL (reference sequence). Trimming took 2 bases from V and 4 from J, leaving 8 bases between them. The CDR3 contains 14 residues. CDR3 region: CASSQLGATGELFF. The CDR3 DNA sequence: TGTGCCAGCAGCCAACTCGGGGCCACCGGGGAGCTGTTTTTT.